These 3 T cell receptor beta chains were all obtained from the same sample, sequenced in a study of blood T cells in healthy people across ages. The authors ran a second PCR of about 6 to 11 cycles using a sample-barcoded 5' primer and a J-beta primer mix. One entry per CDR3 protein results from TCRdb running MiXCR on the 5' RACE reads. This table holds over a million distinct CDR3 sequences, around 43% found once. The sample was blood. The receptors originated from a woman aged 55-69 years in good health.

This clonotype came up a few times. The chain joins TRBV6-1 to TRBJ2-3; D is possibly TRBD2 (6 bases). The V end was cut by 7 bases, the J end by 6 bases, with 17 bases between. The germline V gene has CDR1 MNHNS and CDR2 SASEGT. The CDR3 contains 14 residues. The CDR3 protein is CASTSGVSPDTQYF. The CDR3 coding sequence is TGTGCCAGCACCTCGGGGGTTTCACCCGATACGCAGTATTTT.

In DNA form, the CDR3 reads TGTGCCACCAGTGATTACACCGGGACAGGCTCCGGGGAGCTGTTTTTT. Translation: CATSDYTGTGSGELFF. J is TRBJ2-2 and V is TRBV24-1; TRBD1 matches 8 bases. Germline V CDR1 and CDR2: KGHDR, SFDVKD. The CDR3 is 16 residues long. The ends lost 2 bases at V and 6 bases at J; junction bases unmatched: 7.

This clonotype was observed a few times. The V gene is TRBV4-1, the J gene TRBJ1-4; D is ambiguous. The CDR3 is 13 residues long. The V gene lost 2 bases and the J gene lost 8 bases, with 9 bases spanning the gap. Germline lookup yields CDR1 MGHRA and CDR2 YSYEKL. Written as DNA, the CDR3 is TGCGCCAGCAGCCAACCGACTGGAGAAAAACTGTTTTTT. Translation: CASSQPTGEKLFF.